This TCR beta chain comes out of a study of T cells expressing NK-cell markers. Study as a whole: Researchers got TCR beta repertoires out of sorted CD3+CD56+NKG2C+, CD3+CD56+NKG2C- and CD3+CD56-NKG2C+ T cells. Eight donors were sequenced, seven testing HCMV-seropositive and one testing seronegative. Points from the study as a whole: Whether the expanded NKG2C+ T cell clones recognized HCMV remained unclear. For roughly 6 donors, the dominant NKG2C+ clonotypes made up about 1.0-8% of their CD8+ T cells.

In the case of this clonotype: Its target is unknown.

Germline lookup yields CDR1 SSHAT and CDR2 FNYEAQ (reference sequence). The length of the CDR3 is 16 residues. No DNA is given; TCRdb re-called the 5' RACE reads and lists each CDR3 protein once. The listing contains 550,000 to 600,000 distinct CDR3 sequences. The V and J genes are TRBV7-7 and TRBJ2-1; TCRdb's assignment of TRBD1 cannot be checked, as there is no DNA. Specimen: blood T cells: a sorted CD56 or NKG2C T cell subset, CD4+ or CD8+ T cells, or bulk PBMC T cells (not recorded which). The sequence came from a man between 18 and 35 years old in good health. The CDR3 sequence is CASSRETGGTYGEQFF.